These 29 T cell receptor beta chains were sequenced from one sample in a study of regulatory T cells in long-lasting Graves disease. The time point is: newly diagnosed GD, antithyroid drugs for less than 3 months. Isolated PBMC RNA provided the starting material for the TCR library. Libraries of TCR beta came from iRepertoire HTBI primers plus Arm-PCR of CDR3 regions. One entry per CDR3 protein, called by TCRdb with MiXCR from the multiplex PCR reads. The sample has hundreds of thousands of distinct CDR3 sequences; approximately 15% are singletons. The data were also submitted as part of a second study, on T cells in Graves' hyperthyroidism and ophthalmopathy.

Sequenced here: peripheral blood mononuclear cells (PBMCs), sampled at new diagnosis, from a patient treated with antithyroid drugs. These receptors came from a woman aged 25-40 years with Graves disease.

This clonotype was recorded many times. This sequence joins TRBV12-3 or TRBV12-4 and TRBJ1-2, with unresolved D. The CDR3 runs 13 residues. The ends were cut back, 6 bases at V and 3 bases at J, with 11 bases in the middle. CDR3: CASSPMGYYGYTF. DNA for the CDR3: TGTGCCAGCAGCCCAATGGGGTACTATGGCTACACCTTC.

This clonotype was detected many times. CDR3 nucleotides: TGTGCCAGCAGCCCACAGGGGTCCTCCTACGAGCAGTACTTC. Protein sequence: CASSPQGSSYEQYF. The chain links TRBV28 to TRBJ2-7; TRBD1 matches at 7 bases. V lost 6 bases and J lost 0; bases outside the gene matches: 5. The length of the CDR3 is 14 residues. CDR1 and CDR2 (germline): MDHEN, SYDVKM. Together with reference TRBV28 and TRBJ2-7, the CDR3 gives the full variable domain: DVKVTQSSRYLVKRTGEKVFLECVQDMDHENMFWYRQDPGLGLRLIYFSYDVKMKEKGDIPEGYSVSREKKERFSLILESASTNQTSMYLCASSPQGSSYEQYFGPGTRLTVT.

This clonotype was recorded once. The chain combines TRBV5-1 with TRBJ2-3, with a possible D match to TRBD2 (6 bases). The CDR3 sequence is 14 residues long. Germline CDR1 SGHRS, CDR2 YFSETQ. V lost 5 bases and J lost 2, with 12 bases in between. The CDR3 spells CASSQRRATDTQYF. The CDR3 DNA reads TGCGCCAGCAGTCAGCGGAGGGCCACAGATACGCAGTATTTT.

V usage is TRBV3-1 and J usage is TRBJ2-6; no firm D call. CDR3 length: 13 residues. Trimming pared 4 bases from V and 6 bases from J, leaving 7 bases between. Germline lookup yields CDR1 LGHDT and CDR2 YNNKEL (reference sequence). Written as DNA, the CDR3 is TGTGCCAGCAGCCCCCTTGAGGCCAACGTCCTGACTTTC. Protein product: CASSPLEANVLTF.

The chain couples TRBV24-1 to TRBJ2-1; 9 bases map to TRBD2. The V gene end was trimmed by 5 bases and the J gene end by 1 base; junction bases not matched to a gene: 8. The CDR3 loop spans 17 amino acids. Germline lookup yields CDR1 KGHDR and CDR2 SFDVKD. CDR3 sequence reads: CATSGQNSGSSYNEQFF. The CDR3 DNA reads as TGTGCCACCAGTGGACAGAATAGCGGGAGTTCCTACAATGAGCAGTTCTTC.

The chain is built from TRBV30 and TRBJ2-2; TRBD1 matches 7 bases. The J segment lost 3 bases and the V segment lost 3 bases, leaving 1 base of the junction unmatched. Germline values: CDR1 GTSNPN, CDR2 SVGIG (reference sequence). There are 13 residues in the CDR3. The CDR3 loop reads CAWRTGHTGELFF. The DNA of the CDR3 is TGTGCCTGGAGGACAGGGCACACCGGGGAGCTGTTTTTT. The full variable domain, with the rest looked up from reference TRBV30 and TRBJ2-2, is SQTIHQWPATLVQPVGSPLSLECTVEGTSNPNLYWYRQAAGRGLQLLFYSVGIGQISSEVPQNLSASRPQDRQFILSSKKLLLSDSGFYLCAWRTGHTGELFFGEGSRLTVL.

This clonotype was observed many times. The V and J genes are TRBV6-1 and TRBJ1-2, with 9 bases matching TRBD1. The CDR3 sequence is 14 residues long. Germline CDR1 and CDR2: MNHNS and SASEGT. Germline trimming cut 6 bases from V and 2 bases from J; bases unmatched to any gene: 4. DNA for the CDR3: TGTGCCAGCAGGCCCGGGACAGGGAACTATGGCTACACCTTC. Amino acid sequence: CASRPGTGNYGYTF.

This clonotype was seen many times. J is TRBJ2-5 and V is TRBV7-9; the D is unclear. The CDR3 totals 18 residues. Trimming cost V 2 bases and J 0 bases, with 19 bases left between them. Germline assignment: CDR1 SEHNR and CDR2 FQNEAQ (reference sequence). The CDR3 is CASSLYVLSDSNQETQYF. The CDR3 DNA reads as TGTGCCAGCAGCTTATACGTCTTATCCGATTCTAACCAAGAGACCCAGTACTTC.

V is TRBV7-9 and J is TRBJ2-7; 12 bases agree with TRBD2. This CDR3 is 14 amino acids long. Germline CDR1 SEHNR, CDR2 FQNEAQ (reference sequence). J was trimmed by 3 bases and V by 5 bases; bases with no gene match: 2. The chain's CDR3 is CASSQTSGGYEQYF. Here the CDR3 DNA reads TGTGCCAGCAGCCAGACTAGCGGGGGCTACGAGCAGTACTTC.

This clonotype was seen a few times. The chain is built from TRBV6-1 and TRBJ2-1, with TRBD2 identical over 10 bases. With 7 bases clipped from V and 7 bases from J, the junction kept 7 bases outside the gene matches. This CDR3 region has 14 residues. Germline CDR1 is MNHNS and CDR2 is SASEGT. The CDR3: CASTSSGRVNEQFF. CDR3 nucleotide sequence: TGTGCCAGCACGTCTAGCGGGAGAGTGAATGAGCAGTTCTTC.

This clonotype was seen ten or more times. The chain employs TRBV29-1 and TRBJ1-2; D gene unclear. The CDR3 has 12 residues. CDR1 and CDR2 (germline): SQVTM, ANQGSEA. Trimming removed 4 bases from V and 5 bases from J, with 11 bases in between. CDR3 loop: CSVVTSAYGYTF. The DNA for the CDR3 is TGCAGCGTTGTGACCTCGGCGTATGGCTACACCTTC.

The rearrangement joins TRBV15 to TRBJ2-5; 11 bases align to TRBD2. Looked up from germline, CDR1 is LNHNV and CDR2 is YYDKDF (reference sequence). V shed 5 bases, J shed 1 base, and the junction held 18 bases outside the gene matches. The CDR3 contains 20 residues. The CDR3: CATSGSLAGGPKGIQETQYF. In DNA form, the CDR3 reads TGTGCCACCAGCGGGAGCTTAGCGGGAGGGCCGAAGGGGATCCAAGAGACCCAGTACTTC. The full variable domain, in which reference TRBV15 and TRBJ2-5 provide the parts outside the CDR3, is DAMVIQNPRYQVTQFGKPVTLSCSQTLNHNVMYWYQQKSSQAPKLLFHYYDKDFNNEADTPDNFQSRRPNTSFCFLDIRSPGLGDTAMYLCATSGSLAGGPKGIQETQYFGPGTRLLVL.

Concerning this clonotype itself: It may be a read error: a sequence one base away is much more abundant. This chain uses TRBV3-1 with TRBJ2-1, with D possibly TRBD1 on 5 matching bases. V shed 3 bases and J shed 8 bases, with 11 bases lying between them. There are 13 residues in the CDR3. The V gene's germline CDR1 is LGHDT and CDR2 YNNKEL (reference sequence). The CDR3 nucleotides read TGTGCCAGCAGCCATACGCCCAGGGATGAGCAGTTCTTC. Translated: CASSHTPRDEQFF.

This clonotype was seen many times. This chain joins TRBV12-3 or TRBV12-4 and TRBJ2-1, with D possibly TRBD1 on 5 matching bases. The V end was cut by 7 bases, the J end by 2 bases, with 15 bases between. The CDR3 sequence is 15 residues long. CDR3 residues: CASTPGASPYNEQFF. CDR3 nucleotides: TGTGCCAGCACCCCTGGGGCAAGCCCCTACAATGAGCAGTTCTTC.

This clonotype was observed many times. The chain joins TRBV7-9 to TRBJ1-4; no clear D gene. This CDR3 region has 18 residues. The V end lost 6 bases, the J end lost 2 bases, and 22 bases lay between the germline ends. CDR1 and CDR2 (germline): SEHNR, FQNEAQ (reference sequence). CDR3 bases: TGTGCCAGCAGGCCCAGAGATCGGGGAAGTGCGACTAATGAAAAACTGTTTTTT. Residues: CASRPRDRGSATNEKLFF. The complete variable domain, with remaining parts taken from reference TRBV7-9 and TRBJ1-4, reads DTGVSQNPRHKITKRGQNVTFRCDPISEHNRLYWYRQTLGQGPEFLTYFQNEAQLEKSRLLSDRFSAERPKGSFSTLEIQRTEQGDSAMYLCASRPRDRGSATNEKLFFGSGTQLSVL.

This clonotype was seen only a few times. The V call is TRBV29-1, the J call TRBJ2-2; TRBD2 agrees at 9 bases. This CDR3 contains 11 residues. Germline loops: CDR1 SQVTM, CDR2 ANQGSEA. The CDR3 nucleotides read TGCTCTGTAGCGGGAGCCGGGGAGCTGTTTTTT. This translates into CSVAGAGELFF.

This clonotype has a single count. It may be a read error: a sequence one base away is much more abundant. This rearrangement joins TRBV28 to TRBJ1-1; D uncertain. The germline V gene has CDR1 MDHEN and CDR2 SYDVKM. This CDR3 region has 13 residues. The V end was cut by 3 bases, the J end by 7 bases, with 12 bases between. CDR3 DNA: TGTGCCAGCAGTTTTGGGATCATGGATGAAGCTTTCTTT. Encoded protein: CASSFGIMDEAFF.

This clonotype occurred a few times. The chain recombines TRBV28 with TRBJ2-7; 10 bases map to TRBD2. CDR1 and CDR2 (germline): MDHEN, SYDVKM. Losses at the gene ends were 4 bases for V and 6 bases for J; bases not matched to a gene: 21. The CDR3 spans 19 residues. CDR3 nucleotides: TGTGCCAGCAGTTATAGAGGCCTAGCGGGAGTGAGGCGACCTCCCGAGCAGTACTTC. It translates to CASSYRGLAGVRRPPEQYF.

In its sample, this clonotype was seen once. The chain links TRBV12-3 or TRBV12-4 to TRBJ2-5; 14 nucleotides agree with TRBD2. Trimming removed 4 bases from V and 6 bases from J; junction bases left unmatched: 16. The CDR3 spans 19 residues. Here the CDR3 DNA reads TGTGCCAGCAGTTCGACCCCGGGACTAGCGGGAGATGTTGGGAAGACCCAGTACTTC. Translated: CASSSTPGLAGDVGKTQYF.

The chain is built from TRBV5-1 and TRBJ1-1, with a possible D match to TRBD1 (5 bases). V was clipped by 4 bases and J by 11 bases, with 15 bases between them. From germline, CDR1 is SGHRS and CDR2 YFSETQ. This CDR3 has 12 amino acids. CDR3 sequence (DNA): TGCGCCAGCAGCGCCCCCAGGGCAGGGGCTTTCTTT. Amino acid sequence: CASSAPRAGAFF.

This clonotype occurred a few times. The chain has TRBV30 and TRBJ1-1; D is possibly TRBD1 (6 bases). CDR3 length equals 16 residues. In germline, CDR1 is GTSNPN, CDR2 SVGIG (reference sequence). Trimming took 2 bases from V and 4 from J, leaving 20 bases between them. CDR3 loop: CAWSSLGHGGLTEAFF. CDR3 bases: TGTGCCTGGAGTTCCTTGGGACACGGGGGGCTCACTGAAGCTTTCTTT.

Concerning this clonotype: A read error may explain this, as a much larger clone is one base away. CDR3 nucleotide sequence: TGTACCACCGGGATTTCCTACGAGCAGTACTTC. Amino acids: CTTGISYEQYF. The chain uses TRBV11-2 and TRBJ2-7, with a weak D call TRBD2 (5 bases). The CDR3 is 11 amino acids. The germline V gene has CDR1 SGHAT and CDR2 FQNNGV.

This clonotype was detected many times. The rearrangement links TRBV7-2 to TRBJ1-1; a weak D match, TRBD1 (5 bases). Trimming took off 1 base at V and 7 bases at J, with 10 bases between the two ends. There are 13 residues in the CDR3. The germline V gene encodes CDR1 SGHTA and CDR2 FQGNSA. The CDR3 spells CASSLGGAREAFF. The DNA for the CDR3 is TGTGCCAGCAGCTTAGGAGGGGCACGTGAAGCTTTCTTT. The full variable domain, with the rest looked up from reference TRBV7-2 and TRBJ1-1, is GAGVSQSPSNKVTEKGKDVELRCDPISGHTALYWYRQSLGQGLEFLIYFQGNSAPDKSGLPSDRFSAERTGGSVSTLTIQRTQQEDSAVYLCASSLGGAREAFFGQGTRLTVV.

Turning to this clonotype: With a much larger clone just one base away, this may be a read error. The gene calls are TRBV27 and TRBJ1-3; no clear D gene. Germline-derived CDR1 and CDR2 are MNHEY and SMNVEV (reference sequence). V was pared by 2 bases and J by 2 bases, with 10 bases between. The CDR3 length is 15 residues. The CDR3 reads CASSLGRSPGNTIYF. The CDR3, as DNA: TGTGCCAGCAGTTTAGGCAGGTCCCCTGGAAACACCATATATTTT.

This clonotype came up many times. J is TRBJ1-1 and V is TRBV9; D unresolved. The CDR3 runs to 13 residues. V shed 0 bases and J shed 1 base, with 4 bases lying between them. The V gene's germline CDR1 is SGDLS and CDR2 YYNGEE. The CDR3 protein is CASSVEWNTEAFF. CDR3 bases: TGTGCCAGCAGCGTAGAATGGAACACTGAAGCTTTCTTT. Full variable domain (outside the CDR3, taken from reference TRBV9 and TRBJ1-1): DSGVTQTPKHLITATGQRVTLRCSPRSGDLSVYWYQQSLDQGLQFLIQYYNGEERAKGNILERFSAQQFPDLHSELNLSSLELGDSALYFCASSVEWNTEAFFGQGTRLTVV.

The rearrangement uses TRBV9 and TRBJ2-2; D not resolved. V lost 3 bases and J 7 bases, leaving 19 bases between the germline ends. Germline V CDR1 and CDR2: SGDLS, YYNGEE. CDR3 size: 16 residues. CDR3 sequence reads: CASSGDGASAVGELFF. The CDR3 DNA reads TGTGCCAGCAGCGGAGATGGAGCATCGGCGGTCGGGGAGCTGTTTTTT.

This clonotype was observed a handful of times. The chain couples TRBV16 to TRBJ2-3; 7 nucleotides agree with TRBD1. Losses at the gene ends were 3 bases for V and 5 bases for J; bases not matched to a gene: 11. Germline lookup yields CDR1 KGHSY and CDR2 FQNENV. This CDR3 spans 16 amino acids. CDR3 residues: CASSHMETGKRDTQYF. CDR3 coding DNA: TGTGCCAGCAGCCATATGGAGACAGGGAAAAGAGATACGCAGTATTTT.

This clonotype showed up just a few times. V usage is TRBV5-1 and J usage is TRBJ2-3; D is uncertain. The CDR3 is 15 residues long. CDR1 SGHRS and CDR2 YFSETQ come from the germline V gene. Between the trimmed V and J ends, which lost 0 bases and 1 base, there was a span of 9 bases. The CDR3 sequence is CASSLETGGTDTQYF. Written as DNA, the CDR3 is TGCGCCAGCAGCTTGGAAACCGGAGGCACAGATACGCAGTATTTT.

The V gene is TRBV6-1, the J gene TRBJ1-2; 11 bases map to TRBD1. The CDR3 runs 14 residues. The trim removed 6 bases at V and 7 bases at J, leaving 7 bases unmatched. Germline CDR1 reads MNHNS; CDR2 reads SASEGT. The CDR3 DNA follows: TGTGCCAGCAGCCGGACAGGGGGCGATGGTGGCTACACCTTC. It specifies CASSRTGGDGGYTF.